These 15 T cell receptor beta chains originate from one sample sequenced in a study of OX40 agonist ivuxolimab in advanced cancers. Using immunoSEQ multiplex PCR, the repertoire was profiled, and TCRdb retains in-frame clones only, with some absent. This table has 20,000 to 25,000 clones, roughly 80% appearing once. The sequences come from CD4+ or CD8+ T cells sorted from blood, collected in a trial of the OX40 agonist ivuxolimab. These receptors were collected from an adult with an advanced solid tumor such as melanoma, head and neck, liver or kidney cancer.

This clone was recorded a few times. The chain has TRBV12-5 and TRBJ1-1; perhaps TRBD1 as D (5 bases). Deletions cut 2 bases from V and 4 bases from J, with 8 bases between. The germline V gene encodes CDR1 LGHNT and CDR2 FRNRAP. This CDR3 contains 13 residues. The CDR3 here is CASGLMGGTEAFF. The CDR3 DNA follows: TGTGCTAGTGGTTTGATGGGGGGCACTGAAGCTTTCTTT. The full variable domain, its missing parts supplied by reference TRBV12-5 and TRBJ1-1, is DARVTQTPRHKVTEMGQEVTMRCQPILGHNTVFWYRQTMMQGLELLAYFRNRAPLDDSGMPKDRFSAEMPDATLATLKIQPSEPRDSAVYFCASGLMGGTEAFFGQGTRLTVV.

The CDR3 sequence: CASSLAVSDYEQYF. CDR3 coding DNA: TGTGCCAGCAGCTTAGCGGTCTCAGACTACGAGCAGTACTTC. V is TRBV11-2 and J is TRBJ2-7, with D unclear. This CDR3 region has 14 residues. V lost 1 base and J 3 bases, leaving 10 bases between the germline ends. CDR1 and CDR2 from the germline V gene are SGHAT and FQNNGV.

V and J are TRBV9 and TRBJ2-5; 8 bases agree with TRBD1. The CDR3 has 14 amino acids. V lost 4 bases to trimming and J lost 5 bases; unmatched junction nucleotides: 7. Germline CDR1 SGDLS, CDR2 YYNGEE. This chain's CDR3 is CASSWTGQAETQYF. The DNA of the CDR3 is TGTGCCAGCAGCTGGACAGGGCAGGCGGAGACCCAGTACTTC.

The chain links TRBV4-1 to TRBJ2-2; 9 nucleotides align to TRBD2. The V gene end was trimmed by 4 bases and the J gene end by 3 bases; junction bases not matched to a gene: 3. The CDR3 runs 15 residues. Looked up from germline, CDR1 is MGHRA and CDR2 is YSYEKL. The CDR3 loop is CASSPGLAYTGELFF. The CDR3, as DNA: TGCGCCAGCAGCCCAGGACTAGCGTACACCGGGGAGCTGTTTTTT.

The chain carries TRBV5-5 and TRBJ2-3; D is unclear. The CDR3 loop spans 14 amino acids. Germline CDR1 reads SGHKS; CDR2 reads YYEKEE (reference sequence). V lost 2 bases to trimming and J lost 0 bases, with 7 bases between them. CDR3 loop: CASSFLTSTDTQYF. The CDR3, as DNA: TGTGCCAGCAGCTTCTTGACTAGCACAGATACGCAGTATTTT.

This CDR3 reads CSITGTGAEAFF. CDR3 coding DNA: TGCAGCATTACTGGGACAGGAGCTGAAGCTTTCTTT. The chain uses TRBV29-1 and TRBJ1-1, with 8 bases lining up with TRBD1. CDR1 and CDR2 (germline): SQVTM, ANQGSEA. With V trimmed by 8 bases and J by 6 bases, 8 bases remained unmatched. The CDR3 has 12 residues.

The count of this clone is one. This chain links TRBV27 with TRBJ2-7; 10 bases align to TRBD1. Looked up from germline, CDR1 is MNHEY and CDR2 is SMNVEV (reference sequence). The ends lost 5 bases at V and 7 bases at J; junction bases unmatched: 8. The CDR3 totals 14 residues. The CDR3 nucleotides read TGTGCCAGCAGTCCGAGACAGGGGGCCTGGGAGCAGTACTTC. It yields the protein CASSPRQGAWEQYF.

The rearrangement uses TRBV28 and TRBJ2-7; TRBD2 is a possible D gene (6 bases). Germline lookup yields CDR1 MDHEN and CDR2 SYDVKM. V was clipped by 4 bases and J by 1 base, with 11 bases between them. This CDR3 is built from 14 residues. CDR3 residues: CASSSGLQSYEQYF. The CDR3 DNA follows: TGTGCCAGCAGTTCGGGACTCCAATCCTACGAGCAGTACTTC.

In this sample, this clone turned up a few times. V and J are TRBV29-1 and TRBJ1-1; D is undetermined. The germline gives CDR1 SQVTM, CDR2 ANQGSEA. The CDR3 runs to 11 residues. V lost 6 bases to trimming and J lost 5 bases, with 10 bases between them. CDR3 coding DNA: TGCAGCGTCCACAGAGTTACTGAAGCTTTCTTT. This sequence encodes CSVHRVTEAFF.

This clone appeared once. Different DNA sequences within this sample yield the same CDR3. The chain couples TRBV19 to TRBJ1-1; D uncertain. The V gene's germline CDR1 is LNHDA and CDR2 SQIVND (reference sequence). Trimming pared 1 base from V and 5 bases from J, leaving 5 bases between. The CDR3 runs 12 residues. CDR3: CASSIGYTEAFF. CDR3 sequence (DNA): TGTGCCAGTAGTATAGGGTATACTGAAGCTTTCTTT. The full variable domain, in which reference TRBV19 and TRBJ1-1 provide the parts outside the CDR3, is DGGITQSPKYLFRKEGQNVTLSCEQNLNHDAMYWYRQDPGQGLRLIYYSQIVNDFQKGDIAEGYSVSREKKESFPLTVTSAQKNPTAFYLCASSIGYTEAFFGQGTRLTVV.

The chain links TRBV11-2 to TRBJ1-4, with D tentatively TRBD1 (5 bases). Trimming removed 5 bases at V and 0 bases at J, with 22 bases between. This CDR3 region has 19 residues. Germline loops: CDR1 SGHAT, CDR2 FQNNGV. The CDR3: CASSNTAWTRTSTNEKLFF. The CDR3 DNA is TGTGCCAGCAGCAATACGGCGTGGACACGAACTTCAACTAATGAAAAACTGTTTTTT.

The chain recombines TRBV7-6 with TRBJ2-7, with a tentative D call TRBD1 (6 bases). Germline loops: CDR1 SGHVS, CDR2 FNYEAQ. The V end lost 5 bases, the J end lost 2 bases, and 13 bases lay between the germline ends. There are 14 residues in the CDR3. The chain's CDR3 is CASSPSGQTYEQYF. The CDR3 DNA follows: TGTGCCAGCAGCCCCTCAGGACAGACCTACGAGCAGTACTTC.

This chain connects TRBV7-9 to TRBJ2-1; 12 nucleotides agree with TRBD2. The germline CDR1 and CDR2 sequences are SEHNR and FQNEAQ (reference sequence). This CDR3 comprises 14 residues. V gave up 7 bases and J gave up 7 bases; unmatched junction bases: 5. The CDR3 loop is CASNLAGGPNEQFF. In DNA form, the CDR3 reads TGTGCCAGCAACCTAGCGGGAGGGCCTAATGAGCAGTTCTTC. Full variable domain (outside the CDR3, taken from reference TRBV7-9 and TRBJ2-1): DTGVSQNPRHKITKRGQNVTFRCDPISEHNRLYWYRQTLGQGPEFLTYFQNEAQLEKSRLLSDRFSAERPKGSFSTLEIQRTEQGDSAMYLCASNLAGGPNEQFFGPGTRLTVL.

The chain combines TRBV13 with TRBJ1-1, with D perhaps TRBD1 (5 bases). CDR1 PRHDT and CDR2 FYEKMQ come from the germline V gene (reference sequence). CDR3 size: 13 residues. The germline V and J ends were trimmed by 8 bases and 6 bases, with 16 bases remaining between them. The chain's CDR3 is CASLPGGDAEAFF. The CDR3 coding sequence is TGTGCCAGCCTCCCCGGGGGTGACGCTGAAGCTTTCTTT.

This clone showed up just once. The chain joins TRBV19 to TRBJ1-1; D not resolved. Germline V gene data show CDR1 as LNHDA and CDR2 as SQIVND (reference sequence). Trimming removed 1 base from V and 7 bases from J, with 13 bases in between. The CDR3 is 14 residues long. The CDR3: CASSIGGSGIEAFF. DNA of the CDR3: TGTGCCAGTAGTATAGGAGGGTCGGGAATTGAAGCTTTCTTT. The full variable domain, rest sourced from reference TRBV19 and TRBJ1-1, is DGGITQSPKYLFRKEGQNVTLSCEQNLNHDAMYWYRQDPGQGLRLIYYSQIVNDFQKGDIAEGYSVSREKKESFPLTVTSAQKNPTAFYLCASSIGGSGIEAFFGQGTRLTVV.